The 21 T cell receptor beta chains in this list originate from one sample, sequenced in a study of blood T cell repertoires in COVID-19. Some clones are missing from TCRdb's copy, which holds only in-frame ones; the method was immunoSEQ multiplex PCR. The table records under 250,000 clones, more than 80% of them present only once. The sequenced material came from peripheral blood. The receptor source for this set is a man aged 30 to 45 with COVID-19, enrolled during active disease.

This clone was seen only a few times. The chain links TRBV7-9 to TRBJ1-4; D call uncertain. The CDR3 length is 13 residues. CDR1 is SEHNR and CDR2 is FQNEAQ in the germline V gene (reference sequence). V lost 5 bases to trimming and J lost 8 bases, with 12 bases between them. CDR3 region: CASSPGSREKLFF. CDR3 DNA: TGTGCCAGCAGCCCGGGATCGAGGGAAAAACTGTTTTTT.

The CDR3 reads CASSKTGTGEYEQYF. The CDR3 coding sequence is TGCGCCAGCAGCAAAACCGGGACAGGGGAGTACGAGCAGTACTTC. The chain is built from TRBV5-1 and TRBJ2-7, with 10 bases matching TRBD1. V was clipped by 4 bases and J by 4 bases; unmatched bases: 8. Germline V lookup: CDR1 SGHRS, CDR2 YFSETQ. The CDR3 contains 15 residues.

For the CDR3, the DNA is TGTGCCAGCAGCCCCCTCGGGACTAGCGGGGCAGATACGCAGTATTTT. It encodes CASSPLGTSGADTQYF. The V and J genes are TRBV7-9 and TRBJ2-3; 13 bases line up with TRBD2. CDR3 length: 16 residues. CDR1 is SEHNR and CDR2 is FQNEAQ in the germline V gene (reference sequence). Trimming at V came to 5 bases and at J to 4 bases, leaving 6 bases not matched to a gene.

The chain links TRBV5-1 to TRBJ1-2, with 10 positions matching TRBD1. Per the germline V gene, CDR1 is SGHRS and CDR2 is YFSETQ. V shed 3 bases, J shed 6 bases, and the junction held 8 bases outside the gene matches. This CDR3 contains 15 residues. CDR3 in amino acids: CASSSSGTGVDGYTF. Here the CDR3 DNA reads TGCGCCAGCAGCTCGTCCGGGACAGGGGTTGATGGCTACACCTTC.

The chain has TRBV5-6 and TRBJ2-7, with TRBD1 matching over 7 bases. Germline CDR1 and CDR2: SGHDT and YYEEEE. V gave up 3 bases and J gave up 0 bases; unmatched junction bases: 6. The CDR3 length is 15 residues. The CDR3 loop reads CASSWDRGSSYEQYF. The CDR3 DNA is TGTGCCAGCAGCTGGGACAGAGGCAGCTCCTACGAGCAGTACTTC.

The rearrangement links TRBV7-3 to TRBJ2-1; D gene uncertain. Germline loops: CDR1 SGHTA, CDR2 FQGTGA. Trimming took 2 bases from V and 7 from J, leaving 12 bases between them. The CDR3 contains 14 residues. CDR3 coding DNA: TGTGCCAGCAGCTTATTGCGACCGACAAATGAGCAGTTCTTC. As protein: CASSLLRPTNEQFF.

This chain connects TRBV5-1 to TRBJ1-5; 9 bases fit TRBD1. The germline CDR1 and CDR2 sequences are SGHRS and YFSETQ. The trim removed 2 bases at V and 4 bases at J, leaving 1 base unmatched. The CDR3 runs 14 residues. The CDR3 DNA is TGCGCCAGCAGCTTACAGGGGGCGAATCAGCCCCAGCATTTT. It is translated as CASSLQGANQPQHF.

The chain recombines TRBV5-6 with TRBJ1-1; D call uncertain. Germline values: CDR1 SGHDT, CDR2 YYEEEE. This CDR3 has 12 amino acids. Trimming left V 3 bases short and J 5 bases short, with 8 bases between. The CDR3 DNA reads as TGTGCCAGCAGCTCCCTAGGAACTGAAGCTTTCTTT. Translation gives CASSSLGTEAFF. Variable domain in full (rest from reference TRBV5-6 and TRBJ1-1): DAGVTQSPTHLIKTRGQQVTLRCSPKSGHDTVSWYQQALGQGPQFIFQYYEEEERQRGNFPDRFSGHQFPNYSSELNVNALLLGDSALYLCASSSLGTEAFFGQGTRLTVV.

DNA of the CDR3: TGTGCCAGCAGCCGAGGCCTAGCGGGAGGTGGGCAAGAGACCCAGTACTTC. Translation gives CASSRGLAGGGQETQYF. The chain carries TRBV11-3 and TRBJ2-5; 11 bases match TRBD2. V gave up 5 bases and J gave up 2 bases; unmatched junction bases: 10. This CDR3 has 17 amino acids. The germline gives CDR1 SGHNT, CDR2 YENEEA.

The chain has TRBV3-1 (or the pseudogene TRBV3-2) and TRBJ2-1, with TRBD2 identical over 8 bases. This CDR3 has 16 amino acids. Germline V gene sequence: CDR1 LGHDT, CDR2 YNNKEL (reference sequence). With V trimmed by 9 bases and J by 4 bases, 14 bases remained unmatched. CDR3 loop: CARRSQAGEAYNEQFF. CDR3 nucleotides: TGTGCCAGGCGATCCCAAGCGGGAGAGGCATACAATGAGCAGTTCTTC.

The chain carries TRBV19 and TRBJ1-1, with D maybe TRBD1 (5 bases). Germline V gives CDR1 LNHDA, CDR2 SQIVND (reference sequence). The CDR3 covers 16 residues. Trimming left V 6 bases short and J 5 bases short, with 22 bases between. The CDR3 is CASRKPRDSRGTEAFF. The CDR3 nucleotides read TGTGCCAGTAGGAAGCCCAGAGACAGTCGTGGAACTGAAGCTTTCTTT.

This sequence joins TRBV29-1 and TRBJ1-2, with 9 bases aligning to TRBD1. The CDR3 length is 13 residues. V was pared by 5 bases and J by 4 bases, with 5 bases of the junction left unmatched. The germline V gene encodes CDR1 SQVTM and CDR2 ANQGSEA. CDR3 sequence (DNA): TGCAGCGTTCAACCGGGACAGGGCTATGGCTACACCTTC. Protein sequence: CSVQPGQGYGYTF.

The chain has TRBV7-9 and TRBJ2-7, with D possibly matching TRBD2 (6 bases). The germline V and J ends were trimmed by 3 bases and 4 bases, with 13 bases remaining between them. The CDR3 length is 14 residues. The germline V gene encodes CDR1 SEHNR and CDR2 FQNEAQ (reference sequence). Here the CDR3 reads CASSFASGSYEQYF. Written as DNA, the CDR3 is TGTGCCAGCAGCTTCGCGAGCGGGTCGTACGAGCAGTACTTC.

The rearrangement joins TRBV27 to TRBJ2-1, with 12 bases matching TRBD2. The V gene end was trimmed by 5 bases and the J gene end by 0 bases; junction bases not matched to a gene: 5. Germline CDR1 MNHEY, CDR2 SMNVEV (reference sequence). The CDR3 length is 17 residues. The CDR3: CASSPRLAGDSYNEQFF. The CDR3 DNA reads as TGTGCCAGCAGTCCGCGACTAGCGGGGGACTCCTACAATGAGCAGTTCTTC.

The chain couples TRBV7-2 to TRBJ2-2; TRBD1 is a possible D gene (6 bases). Trimming shortened V by 1 base and J by 1 base, and 10 bases separated the two germline ends. The CDR3 has 16 residues. Germline-derived CDR1 and CDR2 are SGHTA and FQGNSA. Here the CDR3 DNA reads TGTGCCAGCAGCTTAGTGGGGACAAAGAACACCGGGGAGCTGTTTTTT. As protein: CASSLVGTKNTGELFF.

The chain joins TRBV19 to TRBJ1-2; 7 bases are a match to TRBD1. The CDR3 sequence is 12 residues long. Looked up from germline, CDR1 is LNHDA and CDR2 is SQIVND (reference sequence). The J segment lost 4 bases and the V segment lost 11 bases, leaving 7 bases of the junction unmatched. CDR3 residues: CAVEDRIYGYTF. DNA for the CDR3: TGTGCCGTGGAGGACAGGATCTATGGCTACACCTTC.

The CDR3 region is CASSLGGVSGNTIYF. CDR3 nucleotides: TGTGCCAGCAGTTTAGGGGGGGTCTCTGGAAACACCATATATTTT. The chain links TRBV28 to TRBJ1-3; D is perhaps TRBD1 (5 bases). Germline values: CDR1 MDHEN, CDR2 SYDVKM. The CDR3 is made up of 15 amino acids. V was cut by 2 bases and J by 0 bases, with 8 bases left in between. Full variable domain (outside the CDR3, taken from reference TRBV28 and TRBJ1-3): DVKVTQSSRYLVKRTGEKVFLECVQDMDHENMFWYRQDPGLGLRLIYFSYDVKMKEKGDIPEGYSVSREKKERFSLILESASTNQTSMYLCASSLGGVSGNTIYFGEGSWLTVV.

The chain carries TRBV7-9 and TRBJ2-3; TRBD1 is a possible D gene (6 bases). The CDR3 has 16 amino acids. From germline, CDR1 is SEHNR and CDR2 FQNEAQ (reference sequence). V lost 5 bases and J 4 bases, leaving 19 bases between the germline ends. The CDR3 spells CASSATDSYLPDTQYF. The CDR3 region has the DNA TGTGCCAGCAGCGCAACGGACAGTTACCTCCCAGATACGCAGTATTTT.

The V gene is TRBV11-2, the J gene TRBJ1-1; 9 bases align to TRBD1. The V gene's germline CDR1 is SGHAT and CDR2 FQNNGV. The CDR3 loop spans 15 amino acids. With V trimmed by 5 bases and J by 0 bases, 4 bases remained unmatched. The CDR3 DNA is TGTGCCAGCAGCAGGGGGACAGGGATGAACACTGAAGCTTTCTTT. It is translated as CASSRGTGMNTEAFF.

The chain carries TRBV27 and TRBJ1-4; 8 bases fit TRBD1. Trimming removed 0 bases from V and 4 bases from J; junction bases left unmatched: 1. The CDR3 is made up of 15 amino acids. Germline values: CDR1 MNHEY, CDR2 SMNVEV (reference sequence). The CDR3 sequence: CASSLSGQDNEKLFF. CDR3 sequence (DNA): TGTGCCAGCAGTTTATCGGGACAGGATAATGAAAAACTGTTTTTT. Filled out from reference TRBV27 and TRBJ1-4, the complete variable domain reads EAQVTQNPRYLITVTGKKLTVTCSQNMNHEYMSWYRQDPGLGLRQIYYSMNVEVTDKGDVPEGYKVSRKEKRNFPLILESPSPNQTSLYFCASSLSGQDNEKLFFGSGTQLSVL.

The V call is TRBV4-1, the J call TRBJ1-3; 8 bases fit TRBD1. The germline V gene encodes CDR1 MGHRA and CDR2 YSYEKL. This CDR3 has 14 residues. V trimming: 3 bases; J trimming: 8 bases; junction bases outside the gene matches: 6. The DNA of the CDR3 is TGCGCCAGCAGCCATGCTGGACAGGGTGACACCATATATTTT. Translation: CASSHAGQGDTIYF.